This TCR beta chain is from a study of a mutant IDH1 vaccine in newly diagnosed glioma. Time point given: week 35, safety follow-up. Topical imiquimod was applied with each vaccine dose, which held 300 ug of mutant IDH1 20-mer peptide. Across weeks 1, 3, 5, 7, 11, 15, 19 and 23, patients received a vaccination each time, eight in all. Trimming removed 2 bases at V and 5 bases at J, with 10 bases between. Germline V gene data show CDR1 as SNHLY and CDR2 as FYNNEI. The CDR3 totals 14 residues. Assay: immunoSEQ multiplex PCR; the TCRdb copy retains only in-frame clones and omits some. The repertoire holds around 31,000 clones, with roughly four fifths as singletons. The sample holds a few counts of this clone. What it binds is unknown.

The sample here was PBMCs, taken from a glioma patient whose treatment included an IDH1 peptide vaccine. The clonotype comes from a man aged 25 to 40 with glioma. The gene calls are TRBV2 and TRBJ1-5; no reliable D call. The CDR3 coding sequence is TGTGCCAGCAGTGAAACGGGCACAGATCAGCCCCAGCATTTT. This sequence encodes CASSETGTDQPQHF.